This T cell receptor (beta chain) was recorded in a study of shared clonotypes between healthy human individuals. Study as a whole: A couple of female and a few male donors aged 18 to 49 were enrolled. General study findings and limits: Clonotype sharing across donors was expected to vary with sequencing depth.

Measured with immunoSEQ multiplex PCR; TCRdb has only the in-frame clones, and not every one. The repertoire holds about 820,000 clones, with nearly 95% as singletons. Naive CD8 cells lacked CD45RO and underwent positive selection for CCR7, leaving out terminally differentiated effector memory CD45RA+ cells. Nashville, Tennessee was home to all donors, who were Caucasian adults. In the case of this clone: As yet, its antigen is unknown.

Germline-derived CDR1 and CDR2 are LGHNA and YNFKEQ. The CDR3 is 14 amino acids. V gave up 1 base and J gave up 4 bases, with 7 bases separating them. This sequence joins TRBV4-2 and TRBJ2-2; D not resolved. Sequences were obtained from naive CD8+ T cells sorted from blood. The receptor was isolated from a man aged 30 to 39 in good health. The CDR3 DNA is TGTGCCAGCAGCCAAGGACAAGCCACCGGGGAGCTGTTTTTT. This gives the protein CASSQGQATGELFF.